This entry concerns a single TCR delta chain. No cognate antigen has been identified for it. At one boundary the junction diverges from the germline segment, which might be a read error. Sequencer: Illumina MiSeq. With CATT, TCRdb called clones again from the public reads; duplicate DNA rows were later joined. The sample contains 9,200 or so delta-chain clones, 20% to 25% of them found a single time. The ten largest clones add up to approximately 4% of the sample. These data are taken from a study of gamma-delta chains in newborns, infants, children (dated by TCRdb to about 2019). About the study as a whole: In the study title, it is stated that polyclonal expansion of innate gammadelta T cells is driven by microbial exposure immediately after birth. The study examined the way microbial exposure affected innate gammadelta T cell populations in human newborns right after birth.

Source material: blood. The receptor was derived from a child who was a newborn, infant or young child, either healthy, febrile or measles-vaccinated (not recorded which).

The DNA sequence is as follows: TGTGCCCGTGACACCGGAGGTTTCAGGGGCTCCTGGGACACCCGACAGATGTTTTTC. Its product reads: CARDTGGFRGSWDTRQMFF. The chain links TRDV2 with TRDJ3; the D gene cannot be named for sure. There are 19 amino acids in the CDR3, from cysteine to phenylalanine inclusive. Only the CDR3 portion is preserved as DNA: 57 bases, with reading frame beginning at the first base. The germline V gene provides CDR1 GEAIGNYY and CDR2 EKD.